The TCR beta chain under discussion was sequenced for a study of blood T cell repertoires in COVID-19. As for the study in general: Collection of acute and convalescent COVID-19 samples took place in the United States, Italy and Spain. T cells, B-cell-depleted T cells, or PBMCs provided the cDNA or gDNA that served as material.

In the original workflow: Quantification of nucleated cells was approximated via reference gene primer amplification. Measured with immunoSEQ multiplex PCR; TCRdb has only the in-frame clones, and not every one. That table supplies the V and J calls and clone size; D and trimming were determined from the DNA. This sample has around 71,000 clones, with roughly 83% found just once. Trimming took 7 bases from V and 4 from J, leaving 10 bases between them. The CDR3 extends over 13 amino acids. Looked up from germline, CDR1 is SNHLY and CDR2 is FYNNEI. This sequence joins TRBV2 and TRBJ1-4; D is possibly TRBD1 (5 bases). The sequenced material came from peripheral blood. The source of this sequence is a man between 70 and 80 years old with acute or convalescent COVID-19. The DNA of the CDR3 is TGTGCCAGCACCGGGGGGGTTAATGAAAAACTGTTTTTT. Encoded protein: CASTGGVNEKLFF.